The 31 T cell receptor beta chains reported below all come from one sample, sequenced in a study of cytomegalovirus exposure and HLA in healthy donors. The primer mix had 60 Vbeta and 13 Jbeta primers. The method was immunoSEQ multiplex PCR; TCRdb's version includes in-frame clones alone and lacks a portion of them. The sample consists of around 130,000 clones, roughly 78% of them appearing once. Sequences were obtained from PBMCs. Every receptor here comes from a man aged 25-45 years in good health and CMV-seronegative.

V and J are TRBV29-1 and TRBJ2-2, with D possibly being TRBD2 (5 bases). Trimming removed 6 bases from V and 0 bases from J, with 17 bases in between. Germline V CDR1 and CDR2: SQVTM, ANQGSEA. There are 16 residues in the CDR3. The CDR3 loop is CSVHIPAGANTGELFF. CDR3 nucleotides: TGCAGCGTCCACATTCCCGCGGGCGCGAACACCGGGGAGCTGTTTTTT.

The chain couples TRBV6-5 to TRBJ1-1; D possibly corresponds to TRBD1 (5 bases). This CDR3 contains 15 residues. V lost 7 bases and J lost 1, with 16 bases in between. Germline V gene data show CDR1 as MNHEY and CDR2 as SVGAGI. Written as DNA, the CDR3 is TGTGCCAGCACCACGTGGGGCGGGGGGAACACTGAAGCTTTCTTT. Translating gives CASTTWGGGNTEAFF.

CDR3 in DNA: TGTGCCAGCAGTGATCTCGGCGGGGCCTTGGGGGGGGCGATTGGCTACACCTTC. Translating it yields CASSDLGGALGGAIGYTF. This chain links TRBV6-1 with TRBJ1-2; TRBD1 might be the D (6 bases). The germline gives CDR1 MNHNS, CDR2 SASEGT. V gave up 3 bases and J gave up 7 bases, with 27 bases separating them. This CDR3 has 18 amino acids.

In its sample, this clone was seen once. This chain links TRBV28 with TRBJ2-3; 7 bases match TRBD1. CDR3 length: 16 amino acids. J was trimmed by 3 bases and V by 5 bases; bases with no gene match: 11. Germline lookup yields CDR1 MDHEN and CDR2 SYDVKM. The DNA for the CDR3 is TGTGCCAGCAGTACCCCCGGGACAGAGAAGACAGATACGCAGTATTTT. Protein product: CASSTPGTEKTDTQYF.

V and J are TRBV5-1 and TRBJ1-1; a weak D match, TRBD1 (6 bases). The CDR3 covers 16 residues. The V gene lost 1 base and the J gene lost 4 bases, with 17 bases spanning the gap. From germline, CDR1 is SGHRS and CDR2 YFSETQ. The CDR3 reads CASSLWQGSGSTEAFF. The CDR3 coding sequence is TGCGCCAGCAGCTTGTGGCAGGGGTCGGGAAGCACTGAAGCTTTCTTT.

The V call is TRBV5-8, the J call TRBJ1-5; TRBD1 aligns across 8 bases. The V and J ends lost 5 bases and 5 bases, in that order; junction bases with no gene match: 6. The CDR3 has 14 amino acids. Per the germline V gene, CDR1 is SGHTS and CDR2 is YDEGEE. The CDR3 coding sequence is TGTGCCAGCAGTTACCCAGGGGGCCATCAGCCCCAGCATTTT. Translating gives CASSYPGGHQPQHF.

In its sample, this clone was seen once. V and J are TRBV6-5 and TRBJ2-1; 10 bases are a match to TRBD2. V was clipped by 8 bases and J by 3 bases; unmatched bases: 7. Per germline, CDR1 MNHEY and CDR2 SVGAGI. This CDR3 region has 15 residues. Here the CDR3 reads CASRTGTSVYNEQFF. The DNA for the CDR3 is TGTGCCAGCCGCACCGGGACTAGCGTCTACAATGAGCAGTTCTTC.

This chain links TRBV2 with TRBJ2-7; 9 nucleotides line up with TRBD1. After removal of 7 bases from V and 12 bases from J, the junction contained 13 bases not matched to a gene. This CDR3 region has 13 residues. CDR1 SNHLY and CDR2 FYNNEI come from the germline V gene. CDR3 DNA sequence: TGTGCCAGCACGGGACAGGGACAGATCGAGTTGTACTTC. Translating gives CASTGQGQIELYF.

The chain is built from TRBV10-3 and TRBJ1-1; 7 bases map to TRBD1. The V gene end was trimmed by 5 bases and the J gene end by 1 base; junction bases not matched to a gene: 1. The CDR3 extends over 13 amino acids. Germline V gene data show CDR1 as ENHRY and CDR2 as SYGVKD. CDR3 nucleotide sequence: TGTGCCATCAGTTGGACAGGGAACACTGAAGCTTTCTTT. Translated, it gives CAISWTGNTEAFF.

This rearrangement joins TRBV2 to TRBJ1-5, with TRBD1 matching over 7 bases. The CDR3 contains 15 residues. Germline V CDR1 and CDR2: SNHLY, FYNNEI. V was pared by 5 bases and J by 3 bases, with 7 bases of the junction left unmatched. CDR3: CASSSQGTYNQPQHF. The CDR3 DNA reads TGTGCCAGCAGTTCACAGGGGACATACAATCAGCCCCAGCATTTT.

This clone was recorded once. The chain joins TRBV5-1 to TRBJ1-6, with 10 bases lining up with TRBD1. V lost 7 bases, J lost 5 bases, and 6 bases stayed unmatched. The CDR3 contains 15 residues. The germline CDR1 and CDR2 sequences are SGHRS and YFSETQ. CDR3 sequence reads: CASGRTGGNNSPLHF. CDR3 in DNA: TGCGCCAGCGGAAGGACAGGGGGGAATAATTCACCCCTCCACTTT.

The chain's CDR3 is CASSQTPTTWTEAFF. For the CDR3, the DNA is TGTGCCAGCAGCCAAACTCCTACGACTTGGACTGAAGCTTTCTTT. The chain is built from TRBV5-5 and TRBJ1-1; D remains ambiguous. Germline V lookup: CDR1 SGHKS, CDR2 YYEKEE (reference sequence). The V and J ends lost 4 bases and 5 bases respectively, with 18 bases between them. This CDR3 region has 15 residues. Combining the CDR3 with reference TRBV5-5 and TRBJ1-1 gives the whole variable domain DAGVTQSPTHLIKTRGQQVTLRCSPISGHKSVSWYQQVLGQGPQFIFQYYEKEERGRGNFPDRFSARQFPNYSSELNVNALLLGDSALYLCASSQTPTTWTEAFFGQGTRLTVV.

The gene calls are TRBV28 and TRBJ1-6; 7 bases agree with TRBD1. The germline CDR1 and CDR2 sequences are MDHEN and SYDVKM. Losses at the gene ends were 3 bases for V and 13 bases for J; bases not matched to a gene: 18. The CDR3 length is 17 residues. CDR3 nucleotides: TGTGCCAGCAGTTTCAGGGGGGCGACGAATCCTTGGTCCCCCCTCCACTTT. Encoded protein: CASSFRGATNPWSPLHF.

The V call is TRBV7-8, the J call TRBJ2-7, with D possibly being TRBD1 (5 bases). Germline loops: CDR1 SGHVS, CDR2 FQNEAQ. The V end was cut by 2 bases, the J end by 2 bases, with 13 bases between. This CDR3 has 15 amino acids. The CDR3 loop reads CASSLFRVAAYEQYF. For the CDR3, the DNA is TGTGCCAGCAGCTTATTCAGGGTGGCAGCCTACGAGCAGTACTTC.

The chain links TRBV29-1 to TRBJ2-7, with TRBD1 as a possible D gene (5 bases). V gave up 4 bases and J gave up 4 bases, with 14 bases separating them. This CDR3 spans 13 amino acids. In germline, CDR1 is SQVTM, CDR2 ANQGSEA. CDR3: CSVGIPGFYEQYF. DNA for the CDR3: TGCAGCGTTGGCATCCCAGGGTTTTACGAGCAGTACTTC.

This clone was seen only a few times. The rearrangement joins TRBV19 to TRBJ1-5; a weak D match, TRBD1 (6 bases). Germline CDR1 reads LNHDA; CDR2 reads SQIVND (reference sequence). This CDR3 comprises 12 residues. Between the trimmed V and J ends, which lost 6 bases and 5 bases, there was a span of 8 bases. This chain's CDR3 is CASRNRDQPQHF. The CDR3 DNA sequence: TGTGCCAGTAGGAACAGGGATCAGCCCCAGCATTTT.

V gene TRBV6-6 combines with J gene TRBJ1-1, with TRBD1 matching 8 bases. The germline CDR1 and CDR2 sequences are MNHNY and SVGAGI (reference sequence). The CDR3 consists of 13 residues. V shed 5 bases, J shed 5 bases, and the junction held 4 bases outside the gene matches. CDR3 protein: CASSPQGETEAFF. In DNA form, the CDR3 reads TGTGCCAGCAGTCCACAGGGGGAAACTGAAGCTTTCTTT.

The V call is TRBV27, the J call TRBJ2-1, with 8 positions matching TRBD2. The junction had 5 bases not matched to a gene; V was cut back by 7 bases and J by 3 bases. There are 14 residues in the CDR3. Looked up from germline, CDR1 is MNHEY and CDR2 is SMNVEV (reference sequence). The CDR3: CASKTSGVYNEQFF. CDR3 coding DNA: TGTGCCAGCAAAACTAGCGGAGTCTACAATGAGCAGTTCTTC.

In DNA, the CDR3 is TGTGCCAGCAGTTCCTCCGGACAGGGGCGGAATACGCAGTATTTT. It specifies CASSSSGQGRNTQYF. The chain links TRBV6-5 to TRBJ2-3; 9 nucleotides align to TRBD1. This CDR3 has 15 amino acids. V lost 4 bases and J lost 7; bases outside the gene matches: 9. From germline, CDR1 is MNHEY and CDR2 SVGAGI.

The gene calls are TRBV7-8 and TRBJ1-1, with D possibly being TRBD1 (5 bases). The length of the CDR3 is 16 residues. Germline V gives CDR1 SGHVS, CDR2 FQNEAQ. The V gene lost 1 base and the J gene lost 4 bases, with 16 bases spanning the gap. CDR3 DNA: TGTGCCAGCAGCTTAGGACAGCGACTCATGGGCACTGAAGCTTTCTTT. It codes for CASSLGQRLMGTEAFF.

A single count supports this clone. The rearrangement uses TRBV28 and TRBJ2-1, with 11 bases matching TRBD2. J was trimmed by 6 bases and V by 5 bases; bases with no gene match: 6. The CDR3 runs 15 residues. The V gene's germline CDR1 is MDHEN and CDR2 SYDVKM. Here the CDR3 DNA reads TGTGCCAGCAGTGAAACTAGCGGGAGCCTCAATGAGCAGTTCTTC. Its translation: CASSETSGSLNEQFF. Based on the CDR3 plus reference TRBV28 and TRBJ2-1, the full variable domain is DVKVTQSSRYLVKRTGEKVFLECVQDMDHENMFWYRQDPGLGLRLIYFSYDVKMKEKGDIPEGYSVSREKKERFSLILESASTNQTSMYLCASSETSGSLNEQFFGPGTRLTVL.

V is TRBV28 and J is TRBJ2-7, with 13 bases lining up with TRBD2. V dropped 5 bases and J dropped 2; count of bases not matched to a gene: 6. The V gene's germline CDR1 is MDHEN and CDR2 SYDVKM. This CDR3 has 16 residues. This CDR3 is CASSGLAGVLAYEQYF. CDR3 sequence (DNA): TGTGCCAGCAGTGGACTAGCGGGAGTTCTGGCCTACGAGCAGTACTTC. Supplemented by reference TRBV28 and TRBJ2-7, the full variable domain reads DVKVTQSSRYLVKRTGEKVFLECVQDMDHENMFWYRQDPGLGLRLIYFSYDVKMKEKGDIPEGYSVSREKKERFSLILESASTNQTSMYLCASSGLAGVLAYEQYFGPGTRLTVT.

The V call is TRBV5-1, the J call TRBJ2-1; TRBD2 matches 9 bases. Trimming cost V 1 base and J 10 bases; bases outside gene matches: 9. The CDR3 consists of 15 residues. Germline loops: CDR1 SGHRS, CDR2 YFSETQ. CDR3 DNA sequence: TGCGCCAGCAGCTTGATGGGACTAGCCCCGCGGGAGCAGTTCTTC. Protein: CASSLMGLAPREQFF.

This chain links TRBV2 with TRBJ1-2; the D is unclear. CDR3 length equals 12 residues. Germline V gene lookup returns CDR1 SNHLY and CDR2 FYNNEI. The V and J ends lost 4 bases and 4 bases respectively, with 7 bases between them. The CDR3 DNA reads TGTGCCAGCAGTGGAGGGAGCTATGGCTACACCTTC. Translated: CASSGGSYGYTF.

Only one count was recorded for this clone. V gene TRBV29-1 combines with J gene TRBJ1-1; TRBD1 matches at 12 bases. V trimming: 6 bases; J trimming: 3 bases; junction bases outside the gene matches: 11. CDR3 size: 16 residues. Germline CDR1 is SQVTM and CDR2 is ANQGSEA. The CDR3 is CSVRRPGQGAYTEAFF. As DNA, the CDR3 is TGCAGCGTCAGAAGACCGGGACAGGGGGCTTACACTGAAGCTTTCTTT.

V and J are TRBV7-2 and TRBJ2-2; 12 bases align to TRBD2. From germline, CDR1 is SGHTA and CDR2 FQGNSA. V shed 5 bases and J 4 bases; nucleotides not matched to a gene: 8. The CDR3 covers 17 residues. As DNA, the CDR3 is TGTGCCAGCAGCCCGAGGCTGGGACTAGCGGGCACCGGGGAGCTGTTTTTT. Translation gives CASSPRLGLAGTGELFF.

The chain has TRBV13 and TRBJ2-5, with D perhaps TRBD2 (7 bases). The J call may be in error: the DNA end matches TRBJ2-7 better. This CDR3 is built from 17 residues. The germline V gene encodes CDR1 PRHDT and CDR2 FYEKMQ (reference sequence). CDR3 nucleotides: TGTGCCAGCAGCTTAGGGCAGGCTGGGGGGGCCGTCCACGAGCAGTACTTC. The encoded protein is CASSLGQAGGAVHEQYF.

The J gene is TRBJ1-2, the V gene TRBV4-3; 7 bases align to TRBD1. This CDR3 is 15 amino acids long. Per the germline V gene, CDR1 is LGHNA and CDR2 is YSLEER. With 0 bases clipped from V and 4 bases from J, the junction kept 5 bases outside the gene matches. CDR3 in amino acids: CASSQETGYSYGYTF. DNA for the CDR3: TGCGCCAGCAGCCAAGAGACAGGGTATAGCTATGGCTACACCTTC.

Here the CDR3 reads CAISEAKGTGYGYTF. The DNA of the CDR3 is TGTGCCATCAGTGAGGCAAAGGGGACAGGTTATGGCTACACCTTC. J is TRBJ1-2 and V is TRBV10-3, with 8 bases matching TRBD1. V trimming: 2 bases; J trimming: 5 bases; junction bases outside the gene matches: 7. There are 15 residues in the CDR3. CDR1 and CDR2 from the germline V gene are ENHRY and SYGVKD.

This chain joins TRBV30 and TRBJ2-3; no clear D gene. This CDR3 has 13 residues. Trimming shortened V by 8 bases and J by 1 base, and 13 bases separated the two germline ends. The germline gives CDR1 GTSNPN, CDR2 SVGIG (reference sequence). The DNA for the CDR3 is TGTGCCCAGGCGTTACTGGGCACAGATACGCAGTATTTT. It encodes CAQALLGTDTQYF.

The chain uses TRBV4-1 and TRBJ2-5; maybe TRBD1 (5 bases). Germline V gene sequence: CDR1 MGHRA, CDR2 YSYEKL. The CDR3 contains 15 residues. The V end was cut by 4 bases, the J end by 5 bases, with 17 bases between. The CDR3 reads CASSPRSFQGETQYF. In DNA form, the CDR3 reads TGCGCCAGCAGCCCAAGATCTTTCCAGGGCGAGACCCAGTACTTC.